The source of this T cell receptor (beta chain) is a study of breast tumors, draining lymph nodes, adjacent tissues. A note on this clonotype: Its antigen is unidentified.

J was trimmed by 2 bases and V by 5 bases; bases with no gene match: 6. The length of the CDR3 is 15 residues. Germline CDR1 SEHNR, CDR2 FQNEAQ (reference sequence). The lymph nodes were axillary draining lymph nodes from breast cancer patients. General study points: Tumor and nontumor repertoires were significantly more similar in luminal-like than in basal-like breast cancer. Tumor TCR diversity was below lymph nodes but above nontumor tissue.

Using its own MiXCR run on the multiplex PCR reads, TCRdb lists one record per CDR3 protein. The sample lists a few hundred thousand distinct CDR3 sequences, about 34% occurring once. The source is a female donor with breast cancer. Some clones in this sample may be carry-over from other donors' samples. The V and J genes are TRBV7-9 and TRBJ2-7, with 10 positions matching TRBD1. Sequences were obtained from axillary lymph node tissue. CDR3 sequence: CASSPPGQGPYEQYF. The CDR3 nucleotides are TGTGCCAGCAGCCCTCCGGGACAGGGGCCCTACGAGCAGTACTTC. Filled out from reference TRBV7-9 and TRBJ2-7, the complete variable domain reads DTGVSQNPRHKITKRGQNVTFRCDPISEHNRLYWYRQTLGQGPEFLTYFQNEAQLEKSRLLSDRFSAERPKGSFSTLEIQRTEQGDSAMYLCASSPPGQGPYEQYFGPGTRLTVT.